Listed here are 20 T cell receptor beta chains from one sample, sequenced in a study of naive and memory T cell subsets. Both TRBC1 and TRBC2 were covered by a beta constant-region primer of two equimolar oligonucleotides. Nested alpha and beta constant-region primers with the SP2 primer drove four PCR rounds on ligated cDNA. TCRdb used MiXCR to reprocess the UMI-ligation and nested PCR reads, holding one entry per CDR3 protein. Found here are 20,000 to 25,000 distinct CDR3 sequences, around 8.8% of them singletons; the top ten hold approximately 22%. Input material: central memory CD8+ T cells from blood. These receptors originate from a human donor in good health.

This clonotype was counted a single time. The J gene is TRBJ1-4, the V gene TRBV12-3 or TRBV12-4; D is undetermined. With 6 bases removed from V and 0 bases from J, the gap between germline ends came to 2 bases. The CDR3 spans 12 residues. Here the CDR3 DNA reads TGTGCCAGCAGGGCAACTAATGAAAAACTGTTTTTT. Translating gives CASRATNEKLFF.

This clonotype has a handful of counts. The gene calls are TRBV4-3 and TRBJ2-3; TRBD2 aligns across 10 bases. There are 15 residues in the CDR3. V lost 1 base and J lost 6; bases outside the gene matches: 4. The V gene's germline CDR1 is LGHNA and CDR2 YSLEER. The CDR3 nucleotides are TGCGCCAGCAGCCAAGCTAGCGGGGGAGTCGATACGCAGTATTTT. It specifies CASSQASGGVDTQYF.

In its sample, this clonotype was seen many times. The chain uses TRBV11-2 and TRBJ1-1; the D gene is possibly TRBD1 (6 bases). Trimming shortened V by 3 bases and J by 3 bases, and 26 bases separated the two germline ends. From germline, CDR1 is SGHAT and CDR2 FQNNGV. This CDR3 spans 19 amino acids. The CDR3 loop is CASSLVLSAFGQNDTEAFF. Here the CDR3 DNA reads TGTGCCAGCAGCTTGGTCCTCTCGGCTTTCGGACAGAACGACACTGAAGCTTTCTTT. The full variable domain, rest sourced from reference TRBV11-2 and TRBJ1-1, is EAGVAQSPRYKIIEKRQSVAFWCNPISGHATLYWYQQILGQGPKLLIQFQNNGVVDDSQLPKDRFSAERLKGVDSTLKIQPAKLEDSAVYLCASSLVLSAFGQNDTEAFFGQGTRLTVV.

The chain has TRBV30 and TRBJ2-1; 9 bases are a match to TRBD2. V was pared by 2 bases and J by 6 bases, with 8 bases of the junction left unmatched. In germline, CDR1 is GTSNPN, CDR2 SVGIG (reference sequence). The length of the CDR3 is 15 residues. This CDR3 reads CAWSYLAGRSNEQFF. Here the CDR3 DNA reads TGTGCCTGGAGTTACCTAGCGGGACGTAGCAATGAGCAGTTCTTC.

This clonotype was seen at least ten times. CDR3 loop: CAISEGQYNEQFF. DNA of the CDR3: TGTGCCATCAGTGAGGGCCAATACAATGAGCAGTTCTTC. The chain employs TRBV10-3 and TRBJ2-1; D not certain. The V end lost 2 bases, the J end lost 4 bases, and 6 bases lay between the germline ends. Germline loops: CDR1 ENHRY, CDR2 SYGVKD. The CDR3 is 13 amino acids.

This clonotype was detected only a few times. The gene calls are TRBV5-1 and TRBJ2-7; 8 nucleotides match TRBD2. This CDR3 has 15 residues. V shed 5 bases, J shed 2 bases, and the junction held 9 bases outside the gene matches. Germline V CDR1 and CDR2: SGHRS, YFSETQ. The CDR3 nucleotides are TGCGCCAGCAGATGGGAGGCGGGAGGCACCTACGAGCAGTACTTC. This gives the protein CASRWEAGGTYEQYF.

This rearrangement joins TRBV20-1 to TRBJ2-1, with TRBD2 matching 9 bases. The length of the CDR3 is 16 residues. V was clipped by 2 bases and J by 1 base; unmatched bases: 6. Germline CDR1 and CDR2: DFQATT and SNEGSKA (reference sequence). CDR3 loop: CSARSVAGASYNEQFF. The CDR3 nucleotides are TGCAGTGCTAGATCGGTAGCGGGAGCGTCCTACAATGAGCAGTTCTTC.

A few counts support this clonotype. The CDR3 DNA sequence: TGTGCCAGTAGTATCCCGACAGGCATATACGAATGGGATACGCAGTATTTT. Translated: CASSIPTGIYEWDTQYF. The chain joins TRBV19 to TRBJ2-3; D may be TRBD1 (6 bases). Germline V gene sequence: CDR1 LNHDA, CDR2 SQIVND (reference sequence). The CDR3 spans 17 residues. V lost 3 bases, J lost 6 bases, and 22 bases lay in between.

V and J are TRBV27 and TRBJ2-1; weak D call: TRBD1 (5 bases). CDR1 is MNHEY, CDR2 SMNVEV, per germline (reference sequence). Between the trimmed V and J ends, which lost 5 bases and 4 bases, there was a span of 15 bases. This CDR3 has 15 residues. The CDR3: CASSQTGPAYNEQFF. CDR3 nucleotides: TGTGCCAGCAGTCAAACAGGACCCGCATACAATGAGCAGTTCTTC.

There are many counts of this clonotype. This rearrangement joins TRBV28 to TRBJ1-2; tentative D call: TRBD1 (6 bases). Germline V lookup: CDR1 MDHEN, CDR2 SYDVKM. The CDR3 covers 14 residues. Trimming cost V 6 bases and J 6 bases, with 17 bases left between them. The CDR3 sequence is CASSPRQETHGYTF. CDR3 sequence (DNA): TGTGCCAGCAGCCCGAGACAGGAGACGCATGGCTACACCTTC.

Concerning this clonotype itself: Its ends do not fully match the called genes, so a read error is possible. The rearrangement uses TRBV7-9 and TRBJ1-1; the D is unclear. CDR3 length: 11 residues. Germline CDR1 is SEHNR and CDR2 is FQNEAQ (reference sequence). CDR3 nucleotides: TGTGCCAGCAGCTTAGGGTCATCTACCTTGTTT. Translating gives CASSLGSSTLF. Full variable domain (outside the CDR3, taken from reference TRBV7-9 and TRBJ1-1): DTGVSQNPRHKITKRGQNVTFRCDPISEHNRLYWYRQTLGQGPEFLTYFQNEAQLEKSRLLSDRFSAERPKGSFSTLEIQRTEQGDSAMYLCASSLGSSTLFGQGTRLTVV.

This clonotype appeared many times. The chain employs TRBV7-6 and TRBJ2-7; 12 nucleotides align to TRBD2. Germline V gene data show CDR1 as SGHVS and CDR2 as FNYEAQ. The ends lost 5 bases at V and 1 base at J; junction bases unmatched: 6. The CDR3 sequence is 16 residues long. The CDR3 loop is CASSPRTSGTSYEQYF. CDR3 DNA: TGTGCCAGCAGCCCAAGGACTAGCGGGACGTCCTACGAGCAGTACTTC.

This clonotype was counted at least ten times. V is TRBV6-1 and J is TRBJ2-3; D possibly corresponds to TRBD1 (5 bases). The CDR3 spans 15 residues. Germline-derived CDR1 and CDR2 are MNHNS and SASEGT. V was pared by 5 bases and J by 3 bases, with 15 bases between. The CDR3 DNA sequence: TGTGCCAGCAGTTTCGGCCAGGGATCGACAGATACGCAGTATTTT. As protein: CASSFGQGSTDTQYF.

This clonotype came up many times. The rearrangement links TRBV27 to TRBJ2-1, with TRBD2 matching 8 bases. J was trimmed by 8 bases and V by 3 bases; bases with no gene match: 18. Looked up from germline, CDR1 is MNHEY and CDR2 is SMNVEV (reference sequence). This CDR3 contains 18 residues. CDR3 nucleotide sequence: TGTGCCAGCAGTTTTGATCTCCGGACTAGCTCGGGGTACGATGAGCAGTTCTTC. It is translated as CASSFDLRTSSGYDEQFF.

There are a few counts of this clonotype. Here the CDR3 DNA reads TGTGCCAGCAGCGTTGGGCTAAGTAGCACAGATACGCAGTATTTT. Translated: CASSVGLSSTDTQYF. The chain is built from TRBV9 and TRBJ2-3; D is unclear. The CDR3 is made up of 15 amino acids. CDR1 SGDLS and CDR2 YYNGEE come from the germline V gene. V shed 2 bases and J shed 0 bases, with 10 bases lying between them.

This clonotype was recorded a few times. The V and J genes are TRBV7-9 and TRBJ2-1, with 9 bases matching TRBD2. V trimming: 1 base; J trimming: 1 base; junction bases outside the gene matches: 8. Germline V gene sequence: CDR1 SEHNR, CDR2 FQNEAQ (reference sequence). The CDR3 is 18 residues long. Written as DNA, the CDR3 is TGTGCCAGCAGCTTAGTTGGTAGCGGGAGTAGGTCCTACAATGAGCAGTTCTTC. This translates into CASSLVGSGSRSYNEQFF.

At least ten counts were recorded for this clonotype. V and J are TRBV24-1 and TRBJ2-1; TRBD2 matches 10 bases. V lost 6 bases and J lost 5; bases outside the gene matches: 9. The germline V gene encodes CDR1 KGHDR and CDR2 SFDVKD. The CDR3 spans 16 residues. The CDR3 spells CATSPLTSGDHNEQFF. The CDR3 region has the DNA TGTGCCACCAGTCCCCTTACTAGCGGGGACCACAATGAGCAGTTCTTC.

CDR3 in amino acids: CASKGLGYGGTYNEQFF. The CDR3, as DNA: TGTGCCAGCAAGGGGTTAGGTTACGGAGGGACCTACAATGAGCAGTTCTTC. The rearrangement links TRBV28 to TRBJ2-1; possibly TRBD2 for D (6 bases). The germline V and J ends were trimmed by 7 bases and 2 bases, with 21 bases remaining between them. CDR3 size: 17 residues. The V gene's germline CDR1 is MDHEN and CDR2 SYDVKM.

This clonotype was found many times. V and J are TRBV27 and TRBJ2-6; either TRBD1 or TRBD2 may fit D (5 bases each). V gave up 1 base and J gave up 4 bases, with 17 bases separating them. The germline V gene has CDR1 MNHEY and CDR2 SMNVEV (reference sequence). The CDR3 loop spans 18 amino acids. Here the CDR3 reads CASSLYPPWGPGANVLTF. The CDR3 DNA sequence: TGTGCCAGCAGTTTATATCCGCCTTGGGGACCCGGGGCCAACGTCCTGACTTTC.

This clonotype has a count of ten or more. The V and J genes are TRBV18 and TRBJ2-7; 8 nucleotides match TRBD2. Looked up from germline, CDR1 is KGHSH and CDR2 is LQKENI. The length of the CDR3 is 16 residues. Trimming at V came to 2 bases and at J to 6 bases, leaving 12 bases not matched to a gene. The DNA for the CDR3 is TGTGCCAGCTCACCAATTAGAGCGGGGGCCGGGTCCGAGCAGTACTTC. Translation gives CASSPIRAGAGSEQYF.